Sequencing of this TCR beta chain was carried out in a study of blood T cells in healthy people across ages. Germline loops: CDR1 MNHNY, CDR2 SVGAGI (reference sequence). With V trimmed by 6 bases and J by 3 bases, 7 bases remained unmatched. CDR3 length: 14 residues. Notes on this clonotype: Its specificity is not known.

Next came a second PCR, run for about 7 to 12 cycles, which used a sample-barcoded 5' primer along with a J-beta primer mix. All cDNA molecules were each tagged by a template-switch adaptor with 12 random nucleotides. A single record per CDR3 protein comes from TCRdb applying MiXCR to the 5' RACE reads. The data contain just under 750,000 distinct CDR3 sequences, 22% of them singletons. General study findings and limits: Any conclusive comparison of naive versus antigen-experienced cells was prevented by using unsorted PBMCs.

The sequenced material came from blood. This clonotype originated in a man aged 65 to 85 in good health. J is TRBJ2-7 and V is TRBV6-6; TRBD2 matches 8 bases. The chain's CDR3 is CASSPTSVDYEQYV. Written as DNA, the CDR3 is TGTGCCAGCAGCCCGACTAGCGTGGACTACGAGCAGTACGTC.